Sequencing of this TCR beta chain was carried out in a study of blood T cell repertoires in COVID-19. Data came from immunoSEQ multiplex PCR; TCRdb stores just in-frame clones and leaves some out. This sample has approximately 210,000 clones, with 75% to 90% found just once. This CDR3 has 14 amino acids. Trimming took off 1 base at V and 10 bases at J, with 11 bases between the two ends. The germline V gene encodes CDR1 MNHEY and CDR2 SVGAGI. The chain joins TRBV6-5 to TRBJ1-6; tentatively, D is TRBD1 (6 bases). Sequencing was done on a sample of peripheral blood. This receptor was identified in a woman aged 40 to 49 with acute or convalescent COVID-19. This CDR3 reads CASSYFTGYSPLHF. CDR3 bases: TGTGCCAGCAGTTACTTTACAGGGTACTCACCCCTCCACTTT.